What follows describes a single TCR beta chain. The data stem from a study of CD8+ T cells in alopecia areata. The authors extracted RNA and reverse transcribed it into cDNA as the sequencing template. Assay: immunoSEQ multiplex PCR; the TCRdb copy retains only in-frame clones and omits some. The sample lists approximately 66,000 clones, roughly three fifths seen once, with more than 15% in the top ten. Per germline, CDR1 GTSNPN and CDR2 SVGIG (reference sequence). The CDR3 runs 15 residues. The V segment lost 1 base and the J segment 6 bases; nucleotides outside the gene matches: 4. The sequences come from CD8+ T cells sorted from blood, collected at week 0. This chain connects TRBV30 to TRBJ1-5; TRBD1 aligns across 12 bases. The clonotype originates from a human donor with alopecia areata. Written as DNA, the CDR3 is TGTGCCTGGAGTGGGGGACAGGGGGCAAGTCAGCCCCAGCATTTT. This encodes CAWSGGQGASQPQHF.